These 20 T cell receptor beta chains originate from one sample sequenced in a study of spatial heterogeneity in lung cancer. Time point given: sample taken at primary tumor resection. Whole RNA came from tumor, nontumor lung or frozen PBMC and was sequenced without being sorted. One entry per CDR3 protein, called by TCRdb with MiXCR from the 5' RACE reads. The sample lists approximately 39,000 distinct CDR3 sequences; under 7% were seen once. Sequencing was performed on PBMCs, taken at surgery. All receptors derive from a male donor with early-stage non-small cell lung cancer.

In its sample, this clonotype was seen many times. The chain links TRBV2 to TRBJ2-5; possibly TRBD1 for D (5 bases). With 5 bases removed from V and 3 bases from J, the gap between germline ends came to 7 bases. Germline CDR1 SNHLY, CDR2 FYNNEI. This CDR3 is 12 amino acids long. For the CDR3, the DNA is TGTGCCAGCAGTATGACAGAAGAGACCCAGTACTTC. Encoded protein: CASSMTEETQYF.

This clonotype has just a few counts. The J gene is TRBJ1-1, the V gene TRBV7-6; 7 positions agree with TRBD1. The CDR3 consists of 14 residues. CDR1 SGHVS and CDR2 FNYEAQ come from the germline V gene. After removal of 5 bases from V and 4 bases from J, the junction contained 7 bases not matched to a gene. The CDR3 region is CASSLFRQGTEAFF. CDR3 DNA: TGTGCCAGCAGCCTCTTTCGACAGGGCACTGAAGCTTTCTTT.

The sample holds many counts of this clonotype. The chain joins TRBV7-9 to TRBJ2-7; 7 bases agree with TRBD1. With V trimmed by 5 bases and J by 1 base, 11 bases remained unmatched. This CDR3 has 16 amino acids. Germline loops: CDR1 SEHNR, CDR2 FQNEAQ (reference sequence). This chain's CDR3 is CASSLGWTGNSYEQYF. For the CDR3, the DNA is TGTGCCAGCAGCCTGGGGTGGACAGGCAATTCCTACGAGCAGTACTTC.

In this sample, this clonotype turned up a few times. The rearrangement joins TRBV4-2 to TRBJ2-1; tentatively, D is TRBD1 or TRBD2 (7 bases each). V lost 0 bases and J lost 4, with 16 bases in between. The CDR3 length is 17 residues. Germline V gene sequence: CDR1 LGHNA, CDR2 YNFKEQ. CDR3 bases: TGTGCCAGCAGCCAAGATTGGGCAGGGGGGGGTTACAATGAGCAGTTCTTC. Translated: CASSQDWAGGGYNEQFF.

This clonotype was observed many times. The rearrangement joins TRBV3-1 to TRBJ2-3; D is unresolved. The germline gives CDR1 LGHDT, CDR2 YNNKEL (reference sequence). V shed 5 bases and J shed 6 bases, with 12 bases lying between them. This CDR3 is 13 amino acids long. The CDR3 DNA reads as TGTGCCAGCAGCGCCATGACTTCCGATACGCAGTATTTT. It translates to CASSAMTSDTQYF.

The chain carries TRBV12-3 or TRBV12-4 and TRBJ2-7, with 9 bases fitting TRBD1. This CDR3 region has 15 residues. The V and J ends lost 5 bases and 1 base, in that order; junction bases with no gene match: 6. CDR3: CASSPGTGWSYEQYF. In DNA form, the CDR3 reads TGTGCCAGCAGTCCCGGGACAGGGTGGTCCTACGAGCAGTACTTC.

The chain uses TRBV6-5 and TRBJ2-5; possible D gene TRBD2, 6 bases. Looked up from germline, CDR1 is MNHEY and CDR2 is SVGAGI. V was shortened by 6 bases and J by 5 bases, with 16 bases between the two germline ends. The CDR3 totals 14 residues. CDR3 DNA: TGTGCCAGCAGCCCGATGGAGGGTTACGAGACCCAGTACTTC. Translated, it gives CASSPMEGYETQYF.

This clonotype was observed at least ten times. V and J are TRBV15 and TRBJ1-4; D is possibly TRBD1 (5 bases). Trimming removed 0 bases from V and 0 bases from J, with 17 bases in between. The CDR3 is made up of 19 amino acids. Per the germline V gene, CDR1 is LNHNV and CDR2 is YYDKDF (reference sequence). CDR3 nucleotides: TGTGCCACCAGCAGAGATCGCGGGACGGACCTTGCAACTAATGAAAAACTGTTTTTT. Encoded protein: CATSRDRGTDLATNEKLFF.

This clonotype was recorded at least ten times. The chain couples TRBV5-6 to TRBJ1-2; TRBD1 might be the D (5 bases). CDR3 length: 12 residues. Trimming left V 4 bases short and J 9 bases short, with 13 bases between. Germline loops: CDR1 SGHDT, CDR2 YYEEEE. The DNA for the CDR3 is TGTGCCAGCAGCCTCAGGGTTGGCCGCTACACCTTC. Residues: CASSLRVGRYTF.

This clonotype was found a few times. The chain combines TRBV7-3 with TRBJ2-3, with a tentative D call TRBD1 (6 bases). Trimming shortened V by 6 bases and J by 3 bases, and 16 bases separated the two germline ends. CDR3 size: 15 residues. Looked up from germline, CDR1 is SGHTA and CDR2 is FQGTGA. The DNA of the CDR3 is TGTGCCAGCAGACGCGGGCAGGGGATTACAGATACGCAGTATTTT. As protein: CASRRGQGITDTQYF.

V and J are TRBV6-1 and TRBJ1-6; D is unclear. Trimming stripped 4 bases from V and 10 bases from J, with 8 bases between. CDR1 and CDR2 from the germline V gene are MNHNS and SASEGT. The CDR3 is 12 residues long. The CDR3 loop reads CASSVVKSPLHF. CDR3 DNA sequence: TGTGCCAGCAGTGTAGTAAAATCACCCCTCCACTTT.

This clonotype is medium-sized in the sample. The V gene is TRBV5-1, the J gene TRBJ1-1, with unresolved D. The CDR3 is 15 residues long. The germline CDR1 and CDR2 sequences are SGHRS and YFSETQ. With 2 bases removed from V and 3 bases from J, the gap between germline ends came to 14 bases. The CDR3 nucleotides are TGCGCCAGCAGCTTCGGACCGCCACCGGACACTGAAGCTTTCTTT. This codes for CASSFGPPPDTEAFF.

The V call is TRBV28, the J call TRBJ1-6; the D gene is possibly TRBD1 (6 bases). From germline, CDR1 is MDHEN and CDR2 SYDVKM. V was clipped by 3 bases and J by 6 bases, with 18 bases between them. The length of the CDR3 is 17 residues. The CDR3 reads CASSLFNRQAINSPLHF. The CDR3 bases are TGTGCCAGCAGTTTGTTCAACCGACAGGCTATTAATTCACCCCTCCACTTT.

The chain has TRBV29-1 and TRBJ1-2, with D unresolved. The CDR3 length is 12 residues. Germline CDR1 SQVTM, CDR2 ANQGSEA. V was pared by 2 bases and J by 2 bases, with 6 bases between. CDR3 DNA: TGCAGCGTTGAATCAGAGAACTATGGCTACACCTTC. Its protein product is CSVESENYGYTF.

At least ten counts were recorded for this clonotype. The CDR3 protein is CASSRGGGDEKLFF. The CDR3 DNA is TGTGCCAGCAGCCGAGGGGGGGGTGATGAAAAACTGTTTTTT. This sequence joins TRBV9 and TRBJ1-4; TRBD1 might be the D (6 bases). The CDR3 contains 14 residues. V lost 4 bases, J lost 6 bases, and 13 bases lay in between. CDR1 SGDLS and CDR2 YYNGEE come from the germline V gene.

This clonotype has ten or more counts. The genes are TRBV6-5 and TRBJ1-1; 9 bases align to TRBD1. The germline CDR1 and CDR2 sequences are MNHEY and SVGAGI. CDR3 length: 13 residues. V lost 8 bases, J lost 3 bases, and 4 bases stayed unmatched. The CDR3 region has the DNA TGTGCCAGCGGAGGACAGGGGTACACTGAAGCTTTCTTT. Its protein product is CASGGQGYTEAFF.

This clonotype was observed many times. The chain links TRBV6-2 or TRBV6-3 to TRBJ2-7, with 8 positions matching TRBD1. The CDR3 consists of 15 residues. Germline CDR1 and CDR2: MNHEY and SVGEGT. Trimming at V came to 6 bases and at J to 4 bases, leaving 11 bases not matched to a gene. In DNA form, the CDR3 reads TGTGCCAGCAGCGCTACCCGGGACAGGAATTACGAGCAGTACTTC. Protein: CASSATRDRNYEQYF.

This clonotype was observed many times. The chain has TRBV7-9 and TRBJ2-2; D remains ambiguous. The CDR3 is 15 amino acids. Germline-derived CDR1 and CDR2 are SEHNR and FQNEAQ (reference sequence). The ends were cut back, 3 bases at V and 1 base at J, with 9 bases in the middle. The CDR3, as DNA: TGTGCCAGCAGCTTGTTTCAAGGGAACACCGGGGAGCTGTTTTTT. It translates to CASSLFQGNTGELFF.

CDR3 sequence (DNA): TGTGCCAGACATCGTCCGCAACAGGACGAGCAGTACTTC. Protein sequence: CARHRPQQDEQYF. The chain combines TRBV9 with TRBJ2-7; TRBD1 might be the D (5 bases). V dropped 8 bases and J dropped 5 bases, with 17 bases sitting between them. This CDR3 comprises 13 residues. Germline V gene data show CDR1 as SGDLS and CDR2 as YYNGEE. Variable domain in full (rest from reference TRBV9 and TRBJ2-7): DSGVTQTPKHLITATGQRVTLRCSPRSGDLSVYWYQQSLDQGLQFLIQYYNGEERAKGNILERFSAQQFPDLHSELNLSSLELGDSALYFCARHRPQQDEQYFGPGTRLTVT.

This clonotype was counted ten times or more. V usage is TRBV19 and J usage is TRBJ1-5; D perhaps matches TRBD1 (5 bases). Trimming stripped 4 bases from V and 1 base from J, with 11 bases between. Germline CDR1 reads LNHDA; CDR2 reads SQIVND (reference sequence). This CDR3 is built from 15 residues. CDR3 DNA sequence: TGTGCCAGTAGTACACTGCAGGGAAGCAATCAGCCCCAGCATTTT. Amino acids: CASSTLQGSNQPQHF. Drawing the rest from reference TRBV19 and TRBJ1-5, the complete variable domain is DGGITQSPKYLFRKEGQNVTLSCEQNLNHDAMYWYRQDPGQGLRLIYYSQIVNDFQKGDIAEGYSVSREKKESFPLTVTSAQKNPTAFYLCASSTLQGSNQPQHFGDGTRLSIL.